The present T cell receptor (beta chain) was sequenced within a study of cytomegalovirus exposure and HLA in healthy donors. This clone was observed a few times. Its antigen is not known. Whole-study findings and limits: Overall, approximately 150 TCR beta chains were annotated as cytomegalovirus-associated. Cytomegalovirus status was reportedly diagnosed by the classifier with high sensitivity and specificity. The majority of TCR sequences were rare, yet some public TCRs appeared in many donors.

Germline assignment: CDR1 KGHSH and CDR2 LQKENI. Deletions cut 2 bases from V and 5 bases from J, with 10 bases between. This CDR3 spans 14 amino acids. TCRdb's copy holds only in-frame clones and misses some; the assay was immunoSEQ multiplex PCR. The data show under 250,000 clones, just under 90% seen once. The chain recombines TRBV18 with TRBJ2-1; D unclear. The sample comprised PBMCs. The TCR comes from a man between 18 and 29 years old in good health and CMV-seronegative. Here the CDR3 DNA reads TGTGCCAGCTCACCATCTAGATGGGACAATGAGCAGTTCTTC. Its translation is CASSPSRWDNEQFF.